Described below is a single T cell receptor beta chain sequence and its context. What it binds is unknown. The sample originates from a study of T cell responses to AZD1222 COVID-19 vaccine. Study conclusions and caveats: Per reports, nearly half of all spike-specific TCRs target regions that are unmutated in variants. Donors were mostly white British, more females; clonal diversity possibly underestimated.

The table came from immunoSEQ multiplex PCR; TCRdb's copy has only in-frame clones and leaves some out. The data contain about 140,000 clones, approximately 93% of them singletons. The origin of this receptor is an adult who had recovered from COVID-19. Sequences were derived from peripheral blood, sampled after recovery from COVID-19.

The CDR3 DNA is TGCAGTGCCACAGGGGTGAGCGAGCAGTACTTC. This encodes CSATGVSEQYF. The chain is built from TRBV20-1 and TRBJ2-7; TRBD1 matches 7 bases. The trim removed 6 bases at V and 6 bases at J, leaving 5 bases unmatched. The CDR3 sequence is 11 residues long. CDR1 is DFQATT, CDR2 SNEGSKA, per germline (reference sequence).